This TCR beta chain was obtained from a study of cytomegalovirus exposure and HLA in healthy donors. This CDR3 has 14 residues. Between the trimmed V and J ends, which lost 5 bases and 0 bases, there was a span of 10 bases. Germline lookup yields CDR1 SGHNT and CDR2 YYREEE (reference sequence). Primers included in the PCR were 60 Vbeta and 13 Jbeta primers. TCRdb keeps only in-frame clones here, not all; method: immunoSEQ multiplex PCR. The sample has over 150,000 clones, 60% to 80% seen once. The sample was PBMCs. This TCR came from a woman aged 25 to 39 in good health and CMV-seropositive. V and J are TRBV5-4 and TRBJ2-3; D perhaps matches TRBD2 (6 bases). The CDR3 DNA reads TGTGCCAGCAGAACCGGGACTAGCACAGATACGCAGTATTTT. Amino acid sequence: CASRTGTSTDTQYF.